This T cell receptor (beta chain) was identified in a study of CDR3 diversity in severe acne (dated by TCRdb to between 2018 and 2020). Libraries were constructed by PCR. Sequencing was carried out with an Illumina HiSeq 2000. Clones were called with MiXCR by TCRdb after fastp trimmed the public reads at Q25, and only in-frame beta chains were retained. Each CDR3 protein appears once, grouped with its most common genes and DNA. This sample is represented by 100,000 or so distinct CDR3 sequences; 45% to 60% of them were singletons. 9.5% to 15% of the sample rests with the top ten. From the cysteine up to the phenylalanine, the CDR3 has a length of 16 residues. Only the CDR3 DNA is retained, 48 bases long and in frame from the first base. CDR1 LNHDA and CDR2 SQIVND are derived from the germline V gene (reference sequence). V is cut back by 5 bases and J by 4 bases, with 9 bases in the junction unmatched.

Comments on this clonotype: Its recognized antigen is unknown. Given a much more abundant clone one base away, this may be a read error.

The chain was built from TRBV19 and TRBJ2-1, with 9 central nucleotides matching TRBD2. Sequenced: blood. This sequence was found in a male donor with acne. The DNA reads as follows: TGTGCCAGTAGTGGGGCTAGCGGGAATGTTTACAATGAGCAGTTCTTC. Its translation is CASSGASGNVYNEQFF.